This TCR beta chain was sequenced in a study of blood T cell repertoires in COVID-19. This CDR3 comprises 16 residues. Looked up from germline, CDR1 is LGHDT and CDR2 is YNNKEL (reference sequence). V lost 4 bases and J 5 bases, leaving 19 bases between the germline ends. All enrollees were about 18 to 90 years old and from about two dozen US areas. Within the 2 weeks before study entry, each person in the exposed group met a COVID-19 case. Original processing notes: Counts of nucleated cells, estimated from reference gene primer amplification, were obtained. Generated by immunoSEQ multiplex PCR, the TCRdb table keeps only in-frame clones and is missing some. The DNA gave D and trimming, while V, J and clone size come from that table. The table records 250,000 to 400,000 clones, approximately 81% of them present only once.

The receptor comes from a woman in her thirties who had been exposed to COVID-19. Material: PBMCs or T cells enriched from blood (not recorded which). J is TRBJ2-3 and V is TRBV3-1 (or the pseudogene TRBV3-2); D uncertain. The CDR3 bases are TGTGCCAGCAGCCTCGGCGAGAGGCGGCACAAAGATACGCAGTATTTT. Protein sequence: CASSLGERRHKDTQYF.